The 7 T cell receptor beta chains in this list originate from one sample, sequenced in a study of blood T cell dynamics during melanoma immunotherapy. Only in-frame clones appear in the TCRdb table, and some are missing; sequencing was by immunoSEQ multiplex PCR. In the table there are about 9,600 clones, approximately 91% of which are singletons. The time point is: pre-treatment baseline. The input for sequencing was blood, taken from a patient treated with checkpoint blockade. The source is a human donor with melanoma.

The rearrangement uses TRBV27 and TRBJ2-7, with TRBD1 matching over 11 bases. With 7 bases clipped from V and 7 bases from J, the junction kept 9 bases outside the gene matches. The germline CDR1 and CDR2 sequences are MNHEY and SMNVEV (reference sequence). This CDR3 contains 14 residues. Here the CDR3 DNA reads TGTGCCAGCACCCAGGGACAGGGGGTTGCGGAGCAGTACTTC. It translates to CASTQGQGVAEQYF.

The chain carries TRBV7-9 and TRBJ1-4; D is unclear. Trimming stripped 1 base from V and 3 bases from J, with 9 bases between. CDR1 SEHNR and CDR2 FQNEAQ come from the germline V gene (reference sequence). The CDR3 has 15 residues. This CDR3 reads CASSLVLGSNEKLFF. As DNA, the CDR3 is TGTGCCAGCAGCTTAGTGTTGGGTTCTAATGAAAAACTGTTTTTT.

The chain uses TRBV4-1 and TRBJ2-1; TRBD2 matches 8 bases. The CDR3 is 16 amino acids. V was clipped by 4 bases and J by 7 bases; unmatched bases: 12. Looked up from germline, CDR1 is MGHRA and CDR2 is YSYEKL. This chain's CDR3 is CASSRAGGGGLNEQFF. In nucleotides, the CDR3 is TGCGCCAGCAGCCGGGCGGGAGGTGGTGGGTTGAATGAGCAGTTCTTC.

The V call is TRBV19, the J call TRBJ1-6; perhaps TRBD1 as D (5 bases). V lost 5 bases to trimming and J lost 6 bases, with 11 bases between them. Germline CDR1 LNHDA, CDR2 SQIVND (reference sequence). The CDR3 length is 14 residues. The CDR3 DNA follows: TGTGCCAGTAGTCCCAGGGACGTTAATTCACCCCTCCACTTT. Encoded protein: CASSPRDVNSPLHF.

The chain is built from TRBV7-8 and TRBJ2-7; D is ambiguous. CDR1 SGHVS and CDR2 FQNEAQ come from the germline V gene. The CDR3 spans 12 residues. The ends were cut back, 2 bases at V and 5 bases at J, with 7 bases in the middle. CDR3 protein: CASSLRVHEQYF. The CDR3 region has the DNA TGTGCCAGCAGCTTAAGGGTCCACGAGCAGTACTTC.

The chain combines TRBV7-9 with TRBJ2-7, with 9 positions matching TRBD2. The CDR3 loop spans 15 amino acids. J lost 2 bases, V lost 5 bases, and 7 bases had no gene match. Germline lookup yields CDR1 SEHNR and CDR2 FQNEAQ (reference sequence). The CDR3 sequence is CASSRGTSPPYEQYF. The CDR3 DNA sequence: TGTGCCAGCAGCCGCGGGACTAGCCCTCCCTACGAGCAGTACTTC.

The chain joins TRBV29-1 to TRBJ2-2, with 7 bases lining up with TRBD2. The CDR3 sequence is 13 residues long. Germline assignment: CDR1 SQVTM and CDR2 ANQGSEA. V lost 4 bases, J lost 6 bases, and 5 bases stayed unmatched. In DNA form, the CDR3 reads TGCAGCGTTGGGACTAGGGCGTCCGGGGAGCTGTTTTTT. Protein product: CSVGTRASGELFF.